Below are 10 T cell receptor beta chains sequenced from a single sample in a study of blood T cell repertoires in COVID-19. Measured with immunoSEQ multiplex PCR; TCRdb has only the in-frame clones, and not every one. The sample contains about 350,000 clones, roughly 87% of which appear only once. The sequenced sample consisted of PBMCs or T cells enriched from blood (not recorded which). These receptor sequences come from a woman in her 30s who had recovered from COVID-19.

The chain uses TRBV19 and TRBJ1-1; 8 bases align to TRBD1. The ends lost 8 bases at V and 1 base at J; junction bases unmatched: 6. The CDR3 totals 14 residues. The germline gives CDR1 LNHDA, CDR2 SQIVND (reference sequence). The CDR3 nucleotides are TGTGCCAGTCACTGGACAGGGCGGAACACTGAAGCTTTCTTT. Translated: CASHWTGRNTEAFF.

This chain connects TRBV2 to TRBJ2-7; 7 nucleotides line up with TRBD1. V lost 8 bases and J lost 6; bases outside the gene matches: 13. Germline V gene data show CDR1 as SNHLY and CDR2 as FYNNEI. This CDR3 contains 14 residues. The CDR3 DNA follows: TGTGCCAGCTCTGTCAGGCAGGGGGTCGGCGAGCAGTACTTC. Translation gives CASSVRQGVGEQYF.

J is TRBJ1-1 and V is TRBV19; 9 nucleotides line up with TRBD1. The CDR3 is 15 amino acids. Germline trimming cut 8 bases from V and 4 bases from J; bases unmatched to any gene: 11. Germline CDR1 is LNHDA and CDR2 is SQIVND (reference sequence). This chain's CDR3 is CASALSDRGFTEAFF. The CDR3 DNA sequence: TGTGCCAGTGCCTTGTCGGACAGGGGCTTCACTGAAGCTTTCTTT.

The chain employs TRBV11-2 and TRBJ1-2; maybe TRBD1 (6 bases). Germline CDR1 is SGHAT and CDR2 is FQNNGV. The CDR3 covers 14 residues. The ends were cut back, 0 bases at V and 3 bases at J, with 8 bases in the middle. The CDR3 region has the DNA TGTGCCAGCAGCTTAGATACAGGGTACTATGGCTACACCTTC. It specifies CASSLDTGYYGYTF.

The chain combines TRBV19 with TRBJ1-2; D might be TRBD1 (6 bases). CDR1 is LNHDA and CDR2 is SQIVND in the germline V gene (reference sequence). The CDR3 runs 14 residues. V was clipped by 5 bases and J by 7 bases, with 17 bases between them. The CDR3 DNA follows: TGTGCCAGTAGTCCCACAGGGAGTCGCCGTGGCTACACCTTC. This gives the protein CASSPTGSRRGYTF.

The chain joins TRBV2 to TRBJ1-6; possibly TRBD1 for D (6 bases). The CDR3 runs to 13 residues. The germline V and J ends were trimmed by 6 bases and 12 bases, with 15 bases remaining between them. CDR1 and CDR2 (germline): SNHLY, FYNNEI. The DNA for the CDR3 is TGTGCCAGCAGCCCCACAGGGAAGGGACCCCTCCACTTT. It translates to CASSPTGKGPLHF. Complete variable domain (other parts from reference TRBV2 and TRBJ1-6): EPEVTQTPSHQVTQMGQEVILRCVPISNHLYFYWYRQILGQKVEFLVSFYNNEISEKSEIFDDQFSVERPDGSNFTLKIRSTKLEDSAMYFCASSPTGKGPLHFGNGTRLTVT.

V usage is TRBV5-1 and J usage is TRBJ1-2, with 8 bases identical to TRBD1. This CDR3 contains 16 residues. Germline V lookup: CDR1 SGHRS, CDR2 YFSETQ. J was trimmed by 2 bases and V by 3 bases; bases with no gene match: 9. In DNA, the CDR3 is TGCGCCAGCAGCTCAGGACAGGGACAAGTAAACTATGGCTACACCTTC. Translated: CASSSGQGQVNYGYTF.

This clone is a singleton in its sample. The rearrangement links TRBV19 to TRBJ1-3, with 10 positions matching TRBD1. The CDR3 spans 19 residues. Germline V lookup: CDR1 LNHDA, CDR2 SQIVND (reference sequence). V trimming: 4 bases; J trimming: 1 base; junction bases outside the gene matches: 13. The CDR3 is CASSTDRGQILQSGNTIYF. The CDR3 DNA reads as TGTGCCAGTAGTACAGACAGGGGGCAGATCCTCCAATCTGGAAACACCATATATTTT. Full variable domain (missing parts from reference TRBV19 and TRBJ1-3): DGGITQSPKYLFRKEGQNVTLSCEQNLNHDAMYWYRQDPGQGLRLIYYSQIVNDFQKGDIAEGYSVSREKKESFPLTVTSAQKNPTAFYLCASSTDRGQILQSGNTIYFGEGSWLTVV.

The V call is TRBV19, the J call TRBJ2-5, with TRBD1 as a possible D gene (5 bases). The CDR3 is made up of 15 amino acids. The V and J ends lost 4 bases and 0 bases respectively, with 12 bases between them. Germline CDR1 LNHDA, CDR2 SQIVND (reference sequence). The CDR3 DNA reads TGTGCCAGTAGTAGGGTCACAGGCTACCAAGAGACCCAGTACTTC. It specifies CASSRVTGYQETQYF.

The CDR3 loop is CASSSTGFGSPLHF. CDR3 coding DNA: TGTGCCAGCAGTTCGACAGGGTTCGGGTCACCCCTCCACTTT. The V gene is TRBV27, the J gene TRBJ1-6; 7 nucleotides line up with TRBD1. Germline assignment: CDR1 MNHEY and CDR2 SMNVEV (reference sequence). V gave up 4 bases and J gave up 10 bases; unmatched junction bases: 7. The CDR3 is made up of 14 amino acids.